The 27 T cell receptor beta chains reported below all come from one sample, sequenced in a study of T cell repertoires in cytomegalovirus infection. TCRdb reprocessed the reads with MiXCR, giving one entry per CDR3 protein. The sample lists 200,000 or so distinct CDR3 sequences, approximately 19% occurring once. Sample: PBMCs. Receptors were obtained from a human donor in good health (CMV status not recorded). Some clones in this sample may be carry-over from other donors' samples.

The rearrangement uses TRBV10-3 and TRBJ2-1; 8 positions match TRBD2. The germline CDR1 and CDR2 sequences are ENHRY and SYGVKD. V shed 3 bases, J shed 7 bases, and the junction held 5 bases outside the gene matches. The CDR3 sequence is 14 residues long. The CDR3, as DNA: TGTGCCATCAGTGACACCACTAGCGGAAATGAGCAGTTCTTC. Residues: CAISDTTSGNEQFF.

A single count supports this clonotype. This chain uses TRBV6-5 with TRBJ2-1, with 9 bases aligning to TRBD2. The length of the CDR3 is 14 residues. The junction had 5 bases not matched to a gene; V was cut back by 4 bases and J by 7 bases. CDR1 MNHEY and CDR2 SVGAGI come from the germline V gene. Written as DNA, the CDR3 is TGTGCCAGCAGTTTTAGCGGGAGCTCAAATGAGCAGTTCTTC. Its protein product is CASSFSGSSNEQFF.

In this sample, this clonotype turned up many times. The chain joins TRBV7-2 to TRBJ1-1; D is possibly TRBD1 (5 bases). With 4 bases removed from V and 8 bases from J, the gap between germline ends came to 14 bases. Germline V gene data show CDR1 as SGHTA and CDR2 as FQGNSA. The CDR3 is made up of 13 amino acids. The CDR3 DNA reads as TGTGCCAGCAGCTCGGGACCGGAGATGGAAGCTTTCTTT. Protein: CASSSGPEMEAFF.

This chain links TRBV7-2 with TRBJ2-3; no definite D call. Germline V lookup: CDR1 SGHTA, CDR2 FQGNSA. V shed 1 base and J shed 7 bases, with 18 bases lying between them. The CDR3 totals 16 residues. This chain's CDR3 is CASSLDVARSPHTQYF. As DNA, the CDR3 is TGTGCCAGCAGCTTAGACGTCGCTAGGTCACCCCATACGCAGTATTTT.

This clonotype appeared a few times. The CDR3 DNA reads as TGCGCCAGCAGCTTGGCAGCGGGAGTAGAAGAGACCCAGTACTTC. Translating gives CASSLAAGVEETQYF. This chain links TRBV5-1 with TRBJ2-5, with 8 nucleotides matching TRBD2. Trimming removed 0 bases from V and 3 bases from J; junction bases left unmatched: 4. Germline loops: CDR1 SGHRS, CDR2 YFSETQ. CDR3 size: 15 residues. Full variable domain (missing parts from reference TRBV5-1 and TRBJ2-5): KAGVTQTPRYLIKTRGQQVTLSCSPISGHRSVSWYQQTPGQGLQFLFEYFSETQRNKGNFPGRFSGRQFSNSRSEMNVSTLELGDSALYLCASSLAAGVEETQYFGPGTRLLVL.

This chain connects TRBV19 to TRBJ2-7; D remains ambiguous. Trimming removed 2 bases at V and 2 bases at J, with 7 bases between. Germline assignment: CDR1 LNHDA and CDR2 SQIVND (reference sequence). The CDR3 runs 13 residues. The CDR3 DNA is TGTGCCAGTAGTATACACAGAGCCTACGAGCAGTACTTC. Translated, it gives CASSIHRAYEQYF.

V is TRBV6-2 or TRBV6-3 and J is TRBJ1-5, with 7 bases identical to TRBD1. CDR1 is MNHEY, CDR2 SVGEGT, per germline. This CDR3 region has 14 residues. Germline trimming cut 7 bases from V and 9 bases from J; bases unmatched to any gene: 12. CDR3 residues: CASTEGTERLPQHF. Written as DNA, the CDR3 is TGTGCCAGCACCGAGGGGACAGAGCGACTGCCCCAGCATTTT.

This chain uses TRBV5-1 with TRBJ2-1, with TRBD1 matching 9 bases. The CDR3 contains 15 residues. Germline assignment: CDR1 SGHRS and CDR2 YFSETQ. V lost 1 base to trimming and J lost 9 bases; unmatched junction nucleotides: 8. The DNA for the CDR3 is TGCGCCAGCAGCTTGCTGGGACAGGGCCAGAGTGAGCAGTTCTTC. This sequence encodes CASSLLGQGQSEQFF.

The rearrangement uses TRBV9 and TRBJ2-1; D is unresolved. V dropped 0 bases and J dropped 6 bases, with 10 bases sitting between them. Germline V CDR1 and CDR2: SGDLS, YYNGEE. The CDR3 totals 14 residues. The CDR3 DNA follows: TGTGCCAGCAGCGTAGCTGTGCTATCCAATGAGCAGTTCTTC. It is translated as CASSVAVLSNEQFF.

This clonotype was counted once. CDR3 DNA sequence: TGTGCCATCAGTGGGGGACCGGGACAGGGGACTCAAGAGACCCAGTACTTC. Translation gives CAISGGPGQGTQETQYF. The chain carries TRBV10-3 and TRBJ2-5, with 10 bases identical to TRBD1. V trimming: 4 bases; J trimming: 2 bases; junction bases outside the gene matches: 10. In germline, CDR1 is ENHRY, CDR2 SYGVKD. The CDR3 sequence is 17 residues long.

This clonotype was seen many times. V is TRBV7-6 and J is TRBJ1-2; D gene uncertain. Germline CDR1 is SGHVS and CDR2 is FNYEAQ. The germline V and J ends were trimmed by 5 bases and 9 bases, with 16 bases remaining between them. This CDR3 contains 13 residues. CDR3 bases: TGTGCCAGCAGCCGTTGGGAGGTGGAAAGCTACACCTTC. Protein sequence: CASSRWEVESYTF.

The chain has TRBV5-1 and TRBJ2-7, with D perhaps TRBD2 (6 bases). The CDR3 spans 15 residues. Trimming took 2 bases from V and 0 from J, leaving 12 bases between them. Germline-derived CDR1 and CDR2 are SGHRS and YFSETQ. CDR3 bases: TGCGCCAGCAGCTTCCTCGGCGGGGACTCCTACGAGCAGTACTTC. Translated: CASSFLGGDSYEQYF.

The chain links TRBV27 to TRBJ2-2; TRBD1 matches at 8 bases. Germline lookup yields CDR1 MNHEY and CDR2 SMNVEV (reference sequence). Trimming took 5 bases from V and 4 from J; bases not matched to a gene: 9. The CDR3 totals 16 residues. CDR3 sequence reads: CASSSWTGIGTGELFF. The CDR3 coding sequence is TGTGCCAGCAGTAGCTGGACAGGGATTGGCACCGGGGAGCTGTTTTTT.

This clonotype was seen repeatedly, ten times or more. This CDR3 is CASSLAGLAGAGLNEQFF. Written as DNA, the CDR3 is TGTGCCAGCAGCTTAGCCGGACTAGCGGGAGCAGGCCTCAATGAGCAGTTCTTC. The gene calls are TRBV7-9 and TRBJ2-1; 13 bases agree with TRBD2. V lost 0 bases and J lost 6; bases outside the gene matches: 8. The CDR3 sequence is 18 residues long. The germline V gene has CDR1 SEHNR and CDR2 FQNEAQ (reference sequence).

With respect to this clonotype: The junction departs from germline at one end; a sequencing error may be responsible. J is TRBJ2-5 and V is TRBV7-2; D is unresolved. The CDR3 is made up of 11 amino acids. The V gene's germline CDR1 is SGHTA and CDR2 FQGNSA. The CDR3 DNA sequence: TGTGCCAGCAGTCTTCAAGAGACCCTGTACTTC. Its translation: CASSLQETLYF.

In its sample, this clonotype was seen a few times. The chain links TRBV2 to TRBJ2-5, with 9 bases fitting TRBD1. The CDR3 length is 16 residues. Unmatched junction bases numbered 11, after V lost 5 bases and J lost 4 bases. Germline V CDR1 and CDR2: SNHLY, FYNNEI. The CDR3: CASSHGTGPSGETQYF. The CDR3 DNA is TGTGCCAGCAGTCACGGGACAGGGCCCTCCGGAGAGACCCAGTACTTC.

The genes are TRBV11-2 and TRBJ1-1, with a tentative D call TRBD1 (5 bases). Germline values: CDR1 SGHAT, CDR2 FQNNGV. The CDR3 sequence is 14 residues long. The V end lost 4 bases, the J end lost 4 bases, and 13 bases lay between the germline ends. The chain's CDR3 is CASSSPRVSTEAFF. The CDR3 nucleotides read TGTGCCAGCAGCTCCCCCAGGGTCAGCACTGAAGCTTTCTTT.

V and J are TRBV28 and TRBJ2-7, with 8 positions matching TRBD1. V dropped 1 base and J dropped 2; count of bases not matched to a gene: 7. From germline, CDR1 is MDHEN and CDR2 SYDVKM. The CDR3 is 16 amino acids. The CDR3 reads CASSLSPRTGTYEQYF. DNA for the CDR3: TGTGCCAGCAGTTTATCTCCGCGGACAGGGACCTACGAGCAGTACTTC.

This sequence joins TRBV19 and TRBJ1-1; D unresolved. CDR1 and CDR2 (germline): LNHDA, SQIVND (reference sequence). The CDR3 length is 13 residues. Trimming stripped 4 bases from V and 1 base from J, with 7 bases between. The CDR3 is CASSTHTNTEAFF. The CDR3 bases are TGTGCCAGTAGTACGCACACGAACACTGAAGCTTTCTTT.

This clonotype was counted between two and nine times. The J gene is TRBJ2-1, the V gene TRBV6-2 or TRBV6-3; tentatively, D is TRBD1 (5 bases). The CDR3 is made up of 14 amino acids. Trimming cost V 7 bases and J 10 bases, with 20 bases left between them. Germline V lookup: CDR1 MNHEY, CDR2 SVGEGT. CDR3 sequence (DNA): TGTGCCAGCACCCTTTTCAGGGCCGATGGGGAGCAGTTCTTC. Translated, it gives CASTLFRADGEQFF.

The rearrangement uses TRBV28 and TRBJ2-5; TRBD2 aligns across 10 bases. The length of the CDR3 is 15 residues. Germline-derived CDR1 and CDR2 are MDHEN and SYDVKM. Trimming took 8 bases from V and 2 from J; bases not matched to a gene: 8. The CDR3 here is CASEAISGGQETQYF. DNA for the CDR3: TGTGCCAGCGAAGCAATTAGCGGGGGGCAAGAGACCCAGTACTTC.

This clonotype was counted only a few times. The chain uses TRBV28 and TRBJ2-7; 8 bases are shared with TRBD1. Germline V CDR1 and CDR2: MDHEN, SYDVKM. The CDR3 is 14 amino acids. The junction had 11 bases not matched to a gene; V was cut back by 6 bases and J by 7 bases. The CDR3 loop is CASSPPGTGREQYF. DNA of the CDR3: TGTGCCAGCAGCCCTCCGGGGACAGGTCGTGAGCAGTACTTC.

This clonotype has more than one count but fewer than ten. The V call is TRBV7-8, the J call TRBJ1-3; D gene uncertain. The germline V gene encodes CDR1 SGHVS and CDR2 FQNEAQ. The CDR3 spans 16 residues. Trimming pared 1 base from V and 2 bases from J, leaving 12 bases between. CDR3 in amino acids: CASSLEGTGPGNTIYF. CDR3 in DNA: TGTGCCAGCAGCTTAGAAGGAACTGGCCCTGGAAACACCATATATTTT.

This clonotype appeared many times. The rearrangement joins TRBV7-6 to TRBJ2-7; 7 bases are a match to TRBD1. The CDR3 has 17 amino acids. Looked up from germline, CDR1 is SGHVS and CDR2 is FNYEAQ. The V segment lost 0 bases and the J segment 7 bases; nucleotides outside the gene matches: 15. CDR3 coding DNA: TGTGCCAGCAGCTTAGCCCCCGGGACAGCAGGTGGACGTGAGCAGTACTTC. Amino acid sequence: CASSLAPGTAGGREQYF.

CDR3 nucleotide sequence: TGTGCCATCAGTGAGCGACGGATGAACACTGAAGCTTTCTTT. Translated, it gives CAISERRMNTEAFF. The chain employs TRBV10-3 and TRBJ1-1; D not resolved. Trimming stripped 2 bases from V and 0 bases from J, with 7 bases between. CDR1 ENHRY and CDR2 SYGVKD come from the germline V gene. The length of the CDR3 is 14 residues.

V gene TRBV5-1 combines with J gene TRBJ2-3, with 10 bases that match TRBD1. The CDR3 spans 17 residues. Germline CDR1 is SGHRS and CDR2 is YFSETQ. V shed 0 bases, J shed 4 bases, and the junction held 8 bases outside the gene matches. Here the CDR3 DNA reads TGCGCCAGCAGCTTGGAAGTGTTGGGACAGGGGTCAGATACGCAGTATTTT. Its translation: CASSLEVLGQGSDTQYF.

The chain recombines TRBV6-5 with TRBJ1-1, with D perhaps TRBD1 (6 bases). CDR1 is MNHEY and CDR2 is SVGAGI in the germline V gene. V lost 0 bases and J lost 12, with 14 bases in between. CDR3 length equals 13 residues. CDR3 in DNA: TGTGCCAGCAGTTACTCGAGAACAGGGAAGACTTTCTTT. It encodes CASSYSRTGKTFF.